The 17 T cell receptor beta chains reported below all come from one sample, sequenced in a study of beta chain features in type 1 diabetes. Study observations and caveats: Shortening that was moderate but significant affected the TCRB CDR3s of Type 1 diabetes patients in all four CD4+ subsets.

Their antigens are not known. Expressed TCRB transcripts were sequenced because the isolated RNA had all been reverse transcribed beforehand. TCRdb keeps only in-frame clones here, not all; method: immunoSEQ multiplex PCR. The sample records some 160,000 clones, about 9% being singletons. Material: central memory CD4+ T cells from blood. The receptors here all came from a woman aged 25-40 years with type 1 diabetes.

The chain employs TRBV7-3 and TRBJ2-1; 10 nucleotides align to TRBD2. The CDR3 has 15 residues. Germline CDR1 reads SGHTA; CDR2 reads FQGTGA. V lost 2 bases and J lost 8; bases outside the gene matches: 6. This chain's CDR3 is CASSLPSGSPHEQFF. CDR3 sequence (DNA): TGTGCCAGCAGCTTACCTAGCGGGAGTCCCCATGAGCAGTTCTTC.

This clone was detected only a few times. This sequence joins TRBV5-1 and TRBJ1-2; D might be TRBD1 (5 bases). Trimming removed 2 bases at V and 6 bases at J, with 20 bases between. This CDR3 contains 16 residues. Germline CDR1 reads SGHRS; CDR2 reads YFSETQ. The CDR3 loop is CASSFFPPGGRHGYTF. CDR3 coding DNA: TGCGCCAGCAGCTTTTTCCCCCCCGGGGGAAGGCATGGCTACACCTTC. The complete variable domain, with remaining parts taken from reference TRBV5-1 and TRBJ1-2, reads KAGVTQTPRYLIKTRGQQVTLSCSPISGHRSVSWYQQTPGQGLQFLFEYFSETQRNKGNFPGRFSGRQFSNSRSEMNVSTLELGDSALYLCASSFFPPGGRHGYTFGSGTRLTVV.

The chain carries TRBV16 and TRBJ1-5, with D possibly matching TRBD1 (5 bases). The CDR3 is 15 amino acids. Germline CDR1 KGHSY, CDR2 FQNENV. V lost 0 bases, J lost 2 bases, and 8 bases lay in between. CDR3 in amino acids: CASSQSGRGNQPQHF. For the CDR3, the DNA is TGTGCCAGCAGCCAATCGGGCAGGGGCAATCAGCCCCAGCATTTT.

V gene TRBV29-1 combines with J gene TRBJ1-4, with D tentatively TRBD1 (5 bases). CDR1 and CDR2 (germline): SQVTM, ANQGSEA. The length of the CDR3 is 13 residues. V lost 4 bases, J lost 7 bases, and 13 bases lay in between. DNA for the CDR3: TGCAGCGTTGGATTCGGGGGTGGTGAAAAACTGTTTTTT. Protein: CSVGFGGGEKLFF.

This clone was seen a handful of times. The chain carries TRBV28 and TRBJ2-5; TRBD1 aligns across 8 bases. From germline, CDR1 is MDHEN and CDR2 SYDVKM. With V trimmed by 3 bases and J by 5 bases, 5 bases remained unmatched. This CDR3 region has 14 residues. The CDR3, as DNA: TGTGCCAGCAGTTTCCAGGGGGCCCTGGAGACCCAGTACTTC. This sequence encodes CASSFQGALETQYF.

This clone appeared many times. The V gene is TRBV29-1, the J gene TRBJ2-1; possibly TRBD1 for D (5 bases). Germline-derived CDR1 and CDR2 are SQVTM and ANQGSEA. V was clipped by 6 bases and J by 9 bases, with 6 bases between them. The CDR3 length is 9 residues. CDR3 amino acids: CSVDSEQFF. CDR3 sequence (DNA): TGCAGCGTCGACAGTGAGCAGTTCTTC.

This sequence joins TRBV28 and TRBJ2-3; D might be TRBD2 (6 bases). Germline V CDR1 and CDR2: MDHEN, SYDVKM. Trimming took off 7 bases at V and 3 bases at J, with 14 bases between the two ends. The CDR3 is made up of 14 amino acids. In DNA form, the CDR3 reads TGTGCCAGCACCCCCGGGGGATCAACAGATACGCAGTATTTT. It specifies CASTPGGSTDTQYF.

The chain links TRBV5-1 to TRBJ2-5; D unresolved. V was pared by 0 bases and J by 2 bases, with 8 bases between. CDR3 size: 14 residues. CDR1 SGHRS and CDR2 YFSETQ come from the germline V gene. CDR3 loop: CASSLVPEQETQYF. The CDR3 nucleotides read TGCGCCAGCAGCTTGGTGCCAGAACAAGAGACCCAGTACTTC.

The table lists this clone with a few counts. The V call is TRBV15, the J call TRBJ1-1; TRBD1 might be the D (6 bases). Trimming removed 0 bases at V and 7 bases at J, with 21 bases between. The CDR3 sequence is 17 residues long. Germline-derived CDR1 and CDR2 are LNHNV and YYDKDF (reference sequence). The CDR3 nucleotides are TGTGCCACCAGCAGAGATTTTGGGGCCAGGGGCCGTGATGAAGCTTTCTTT. Translated: CATSRDFGARGRDEAFF.

V and J are TRBV5-1 and TRBJ2-2; D unresolved. The CDR3 sequence is 14 residues long. V lost 4 bases to trimming and J lost 0 bases, with 7 bases between them. The germline CDR1 and CDR2 sequences are SGHRS and YFSETQ. This CDR3 is CASSIQSNTGELFF. The CDR3 bases are TGCGCCAGCAGCATCCAATCGAACACCGGGGAGCTGTTTTTT. Using reference TRBV5-1 and TRBJ2-2 for the parts outside the CDR3, the full variable domain is KAGVTQTPRYLIKTRGQQVTLSCSPISGHRSVSWYQQTPGQGLQFLFEYFSETQRNKGNFPGRFSGRQFSNSRSEMNVSTLELGDSALYLCASSIQSNTGELFFGEGSRLTVL.

This clone appeared a few times. The chain couples TRBV11-2 to TRBJ2-7, with no clear D. The CDR3 sequence is 11 residues long. Germline V gives CDR1 SGHAT, CDR2 FQNNGV. CDR3 amino acids: CTGTETYEQYF. As DNA, the CDR3 is TGTACCGGAACGGAGACCTACGAGCAGTACTTC.

V is TRBV5-6 and J is TRBJ2-7; the match to TRBD2 covers 9 bases. This CDR3 is built from 16 residues. V lost 4 bases, J lost 2 bases, and 10 bases stayed unmatched. Germline loops: CDR1 SGHDT, CDR2 YYEEEE. CDR3 sequence reads: CASSPSLSGSAYEQYF. In nucleotides, the CDR3 is TGTGCCAGCAGCCCATCCCTTAGCGGGAGTGCCTACGAGCAGTACTTC.

This clone was detected a few times. The chain couples TRBV21-1 to TRBJ2-2; TRBD1, the table's D call, was not compared with the DNA. TRBV21-1 is tagged as a pseudogene. The CDR3 totals 19 residues. The CDR3 DNA reads TGTGCCAGCAGCAAATGTAGGGGACAGGGGGCCTTGGACACCGGGGAGCTGTTTTTT. This encodes CASSKCRGQGALDTGELFF.

This chain uses TRBV4-1 with TRBJ1-1; D not certain. The V end was cut by 1 base, the J end by 1 base, with 7 bases between. CDR1 is MGHRA and CDR2 is YSYEKL in the germline V gene. This CDR3 comprises 14 residues. The CDR3 DNA reads TGCGCCAGCAGCCAAGGAGAGTGGAACACTGAAGCTTTCTTT. This gives the protein CASSQGEWNTEAFF.

V and J are TRBV28 and TRBJ2-2; 9 bases line up with TRBD2. The V and J ends lost 2 bases and 4 bases, in that order; junction bases with no gene match: 8. This CDR3 spans 17 amino acids. The V gene's germline CDR1 is MDHEN and CDR2 SYDVKM. CDR3 sequence reads: CASSLRVGAGGTGELFF. The CDR3 DNA reads TGTGCCAGCAGTTTACGGGTAGGAGCGGGAGGCACCGGGGAGCTGTTTTTT.

The V gene is TRBV5-4, the J gene TRBJ2-3; a weak D match, TRBD2 (6 bases). Per germline, CDR1 SGHNT and CDR2 YYREEE (reference sequence). The CDR3 loop spans 19 amino acids. V lost 0 bases to trimming and J lost 0 bases, with 20 bases between them. The DNA of the CDR3 is TGTGCCAGCAGCTTGGAACTAGCAAGGAGTTATACTAGCACAGATACGCAGTATTTT. Protein: CASSLELARSYTSTDTQYF.

This clone turned up a few times. The chain links TRBV5-1 to TRBJ2-2; TRBD1 matches 7 bases. This CDR3 region has 15 residues. Germline CDR1 and CDR2: SGHRS and YFSETQ. Unmatched junction bases numbered 2, after V lost 1 base and J lost 2 bases. The CDR3: CASSLTGDNTGELFF. Written as DNA, the CDR3 is TGCGCCAGCAGCTTGACAGGGGATAACACCGGGGAGCTGTTTTTT.